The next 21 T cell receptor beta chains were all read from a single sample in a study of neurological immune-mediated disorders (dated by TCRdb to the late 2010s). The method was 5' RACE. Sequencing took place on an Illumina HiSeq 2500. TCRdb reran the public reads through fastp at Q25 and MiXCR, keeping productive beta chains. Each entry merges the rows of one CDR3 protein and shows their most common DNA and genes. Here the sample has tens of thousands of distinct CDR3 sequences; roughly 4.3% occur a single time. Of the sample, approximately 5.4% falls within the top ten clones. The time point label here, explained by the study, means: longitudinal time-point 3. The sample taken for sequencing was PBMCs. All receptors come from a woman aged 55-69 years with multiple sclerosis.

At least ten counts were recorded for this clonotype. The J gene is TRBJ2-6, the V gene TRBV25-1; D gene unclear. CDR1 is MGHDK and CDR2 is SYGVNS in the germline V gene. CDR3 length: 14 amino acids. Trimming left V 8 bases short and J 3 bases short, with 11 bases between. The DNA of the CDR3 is TGTGCCAGCTCGCCGGGTAGTGGGGCCAACGTCCTGACTTTC. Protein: CASSPGSGANVLTF.

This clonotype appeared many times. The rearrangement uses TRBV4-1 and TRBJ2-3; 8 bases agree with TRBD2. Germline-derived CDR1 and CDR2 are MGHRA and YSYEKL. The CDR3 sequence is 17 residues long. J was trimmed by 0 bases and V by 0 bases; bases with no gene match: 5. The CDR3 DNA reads TGCGCCAGCAGCCAAGATGGGAGCGGGGGTAGCACAGATACGCAGTATTTT. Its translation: CASSQDGSGGSTDTQYF.

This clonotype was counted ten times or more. The CDR3 nucleotides read TGCAGTGCGCCCGACAGGGGCCGAGGGGCCAACGTCCTGACTTTC. It is translated as CSAPDRGRGANVLTF. The chain uses TRBV20-1 and TRBJ2-6, with 8 bases that match TRBD1. Germline CDR1 and CDR2: DFQATT and SNEGSKA (reference sequence). CDR3 size: 15 residues. V shed 6 bases and J 4 bases; nucleotides not matched to a gene: 8.

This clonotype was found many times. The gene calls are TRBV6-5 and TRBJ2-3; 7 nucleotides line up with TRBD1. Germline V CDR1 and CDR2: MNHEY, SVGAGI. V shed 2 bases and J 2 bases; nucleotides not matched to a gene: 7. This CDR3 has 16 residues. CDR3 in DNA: TGTGCCAGCAGTTACGGTGAGGGGGCGGCCACAGATACGCAGTATTTT. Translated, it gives CASSYGEGAATDTQYF.

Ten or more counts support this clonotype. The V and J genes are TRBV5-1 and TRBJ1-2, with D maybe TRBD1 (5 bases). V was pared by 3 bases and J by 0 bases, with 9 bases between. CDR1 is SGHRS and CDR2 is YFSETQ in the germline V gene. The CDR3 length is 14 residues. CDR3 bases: TGCGCCAGCAGCTCCTCGACAGCTAACTATGGCTACACCTTC. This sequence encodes CASSSSTANYGYTF.

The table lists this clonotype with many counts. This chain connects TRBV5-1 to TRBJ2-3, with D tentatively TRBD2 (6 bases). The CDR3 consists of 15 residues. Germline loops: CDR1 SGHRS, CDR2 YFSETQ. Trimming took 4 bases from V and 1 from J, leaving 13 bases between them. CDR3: CASSQGLAGTDTQYF. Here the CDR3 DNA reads TGCGCCAGCAGCCAAGGGTTAGCGGGCACAGATACGCAGTATTTT.

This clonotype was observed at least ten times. In DNA form, the CDR3 reads TGCAGTGCTAGCGGACCCTCTGGCTTTTCTTTTGGCTACACCTTC. This translates into CSASGPSGFSFGYTF. The gene calls are TRBV20-1 and TRBJ1-2; no clear D gene. The germline gives CDR1 DFQATT, CDR2 SNEGSKA (reference sequence). The germline V and J ends were trimmed by 3 bases and 7 bases, with 21 bases remaining between them. CDR3 length: 15 residues.

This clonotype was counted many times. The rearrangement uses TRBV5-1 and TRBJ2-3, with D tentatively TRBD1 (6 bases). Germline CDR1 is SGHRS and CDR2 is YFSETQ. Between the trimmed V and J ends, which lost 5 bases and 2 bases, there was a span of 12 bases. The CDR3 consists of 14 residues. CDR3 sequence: CASRTGQYTDTQYF. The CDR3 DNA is TGCGCCAGCAGGACCGGACAGTACACAGATACGCAGTATTTT.

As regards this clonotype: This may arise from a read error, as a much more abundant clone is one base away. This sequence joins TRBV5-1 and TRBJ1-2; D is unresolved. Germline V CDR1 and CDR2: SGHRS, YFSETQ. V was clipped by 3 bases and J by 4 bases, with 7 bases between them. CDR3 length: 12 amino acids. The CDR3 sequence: CASSSNSYGYTF. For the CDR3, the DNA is TGCGCCAGCAGCTCTAACAGCTATGGCTACACCTTC.

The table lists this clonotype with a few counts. In DNA form, the CDR3 reads TGTGCCAGCAGTTTAGGTAGGACAGGTTCGGATCAGCCCCAGCATTTT. It encodes CASSLGRTGSDQPQHF. This chain uses TRBV12-3 or TRBV12-4 with TRBJ1-5; 7 positions match TRBD1. The CDR3 runs 16 residues. J was trimmed by 5 bases and V by 1 base; bases with no gene match: 8.

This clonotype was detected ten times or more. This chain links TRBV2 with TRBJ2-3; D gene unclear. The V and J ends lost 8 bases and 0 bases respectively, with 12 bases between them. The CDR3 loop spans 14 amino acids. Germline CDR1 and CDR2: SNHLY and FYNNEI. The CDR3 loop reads CASLRDPSTDTQYF. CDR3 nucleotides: TGTGCCAGCTTGCGAGACCCTAGCACAGATACGCAGTATTTT.

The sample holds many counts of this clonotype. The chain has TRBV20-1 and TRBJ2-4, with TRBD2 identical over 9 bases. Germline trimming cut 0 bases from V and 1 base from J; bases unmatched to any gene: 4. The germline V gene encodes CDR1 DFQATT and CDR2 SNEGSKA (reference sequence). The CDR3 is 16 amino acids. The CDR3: CSARDPSGGAKNIQYF. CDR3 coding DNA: TGCAGTGCTAGAGATCCGAGCGGGGGGGCCAAAAACATTCAGTACTTC.

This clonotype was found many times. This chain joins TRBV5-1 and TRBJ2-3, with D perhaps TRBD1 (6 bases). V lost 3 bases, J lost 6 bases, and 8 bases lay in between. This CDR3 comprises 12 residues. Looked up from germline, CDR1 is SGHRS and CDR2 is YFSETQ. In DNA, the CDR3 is TGCGCCAGCAGCTCAGGGGAGGATACGCAGTATTTT. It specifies CASSSGEDTQYF.

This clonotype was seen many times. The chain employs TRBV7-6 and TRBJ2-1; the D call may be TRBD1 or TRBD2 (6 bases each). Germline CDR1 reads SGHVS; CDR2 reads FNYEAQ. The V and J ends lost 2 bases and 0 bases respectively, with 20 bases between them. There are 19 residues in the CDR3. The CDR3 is CASSLPQGGRGSSYNEQFF. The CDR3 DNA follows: TGTGCCAGCAGCTTACCCCAAGGGGGACGGGGGAGCTCCTACAATGAGCAGTTCTTC.

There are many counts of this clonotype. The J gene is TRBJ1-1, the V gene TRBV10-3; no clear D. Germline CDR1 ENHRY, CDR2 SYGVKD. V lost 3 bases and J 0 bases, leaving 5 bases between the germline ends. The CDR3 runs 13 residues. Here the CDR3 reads CAISEIVNTEAFF. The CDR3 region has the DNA TGTGCCATCAGTGAAATCGTGAACACTGAAGCTTTCTTT.

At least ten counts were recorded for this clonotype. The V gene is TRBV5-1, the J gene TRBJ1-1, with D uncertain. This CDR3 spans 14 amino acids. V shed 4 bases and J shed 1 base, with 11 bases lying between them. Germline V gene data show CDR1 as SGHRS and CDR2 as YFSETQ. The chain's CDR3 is CASSTQTSNTEAFF. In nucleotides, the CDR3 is TGCGCCAGCAGCACCCAGACATCGAACACTGAAGCTTTCTTT.

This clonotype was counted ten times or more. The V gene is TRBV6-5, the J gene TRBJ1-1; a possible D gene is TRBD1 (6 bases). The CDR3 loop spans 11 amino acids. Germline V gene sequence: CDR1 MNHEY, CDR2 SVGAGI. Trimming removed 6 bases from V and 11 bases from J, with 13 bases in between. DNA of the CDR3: TGTGCCAGCAGCACCAACAGGGTTGCTTTCTTT. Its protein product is CASSTNRVAFF.

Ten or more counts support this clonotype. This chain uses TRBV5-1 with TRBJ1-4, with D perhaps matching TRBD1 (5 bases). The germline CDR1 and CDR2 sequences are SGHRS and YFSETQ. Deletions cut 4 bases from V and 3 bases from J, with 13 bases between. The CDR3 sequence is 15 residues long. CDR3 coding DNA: TGCGCCAGCAGCCCGGAGGGACTGCCTAATGAAAAACTGTTTTTT. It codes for CASSPEGLPNEKLFF.

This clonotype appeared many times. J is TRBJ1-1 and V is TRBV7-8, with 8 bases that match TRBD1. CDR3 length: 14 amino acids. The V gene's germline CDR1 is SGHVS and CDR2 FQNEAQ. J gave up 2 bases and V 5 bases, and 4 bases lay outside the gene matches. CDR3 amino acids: CASSRDRSNTEAFF. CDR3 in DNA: TGTGCCAGCAGCAGGGACAGGAGTAACACTGAAGCTTTCTTT.

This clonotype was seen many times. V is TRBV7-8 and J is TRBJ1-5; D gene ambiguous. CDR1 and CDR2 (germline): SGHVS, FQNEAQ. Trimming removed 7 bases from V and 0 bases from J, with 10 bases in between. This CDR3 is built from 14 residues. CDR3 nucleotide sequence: TGTGCCAGCACCTACAGCAATAGCAATCAGCCCCAGCATTTT. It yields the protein CASTYSNSNQPQHF. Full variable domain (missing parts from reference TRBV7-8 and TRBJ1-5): GAGVSQSPRYKVAKRGQDVALRCDPISGHVSLFWYQQALGQGPEFLTYFQNEAQLDKSGLPSDRFFAERPEGSVSTLKIQRTQQEDSAVYLCASTYSNSNQPQHFGDGTRLSIL.

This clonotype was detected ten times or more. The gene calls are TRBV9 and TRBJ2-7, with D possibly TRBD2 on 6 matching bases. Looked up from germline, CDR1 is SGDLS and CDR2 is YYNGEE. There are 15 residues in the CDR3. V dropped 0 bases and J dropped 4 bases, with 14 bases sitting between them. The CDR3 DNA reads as TGTGCCAGCAGCGTAGGGGACTCGCGACGGTACGAGCAGTACTTC. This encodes CASSVGDSRRYEQYF. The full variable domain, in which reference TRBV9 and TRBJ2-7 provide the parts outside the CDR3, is DSGVTQTPKHLITATGQRVTLRCSPRSGDLSVYWYQQSLDQGLQFLIQYYNGEERAKGNILERFSAQQFPDLHSELNLSSLELGDSALYFCASSVGDSRRYEQYFGPGTRLTVT.